The source of this TCR beta chain is a study of CD8 T cells in Susac syndrome. The trim removed 3 bases at V and 7 bases at J, leaving 7 bases unmatched. Germline CDR1 is MDHEN and CDR2 is SYDVKM. The CDR3 runs to 15 residues. Reverse transcription of roughly 0.45 to 1 ug RNA used random hexamers. The TCR beta CDR3 was amplified by immunoSEQ multiplex PCR across 54 Vbeta, 13 Jbeta. TCRdb re-analysed the immunoSEQ multiplex PCR reads in MiXCR, keeping a single row per CDR3 protein. The sample holds 130,000 to 150,000 distinct CDR3 sequences, approximately 95% seen once. Sequencing was done on a sample of CD4+ T cells from PBMCs. The chain carries TRBV28 and TRBJ2-1; 9 bases are shared with TRBD1. The TCR was taken from a human donor in good health. The CDR3 sequence: CASSFVGQGGNEQFF. In DNA form, the CDR3 reads TGTGCCAGCAGTTTTGTGGGACAGGGTGGGAATGAGCAGTTCTTC.